The 6 T cell receptor beta chains below come from one sample, sequenced in a study of chemoradiotherapy in HPV16-positive cancers. Libraries were prepared by immunoSEQ multiplex PCR; TCRdb keeps only in-frame clonotypes and omits some of them. The sample includes thousands of clones, 55% to 70% seen only once; the top ten take approximately 30%. The specimen was collected from a patient who underwent chemoradiotherapy. Every receptor here comes from a human donor with HPV-associated anogenital cancer.

The J gene is TRBJ1-1, the V gene TRBV18; maybe TRBD1 (6 bases). V dropped 6 bases and J dropped 1 base, with 15 bases sitting between them. The CDR3 is made up of 15 amino acids. Germline CDR1 and CDR2: KGHSH and LQKENI. CDR3 loop: CASSPRQEKNTEAFF. In DNA, the CDR3 is TGTGCCAGCTCCCCGAGACAGGAGAAGAACACTGAAGCTTTCTTT.

This clone was detected only a few times. The chain joins TRBV27 to TRBJ1-1; D might be TRBD1 (5 bases). The CDR3 length is 13 residues. Trimming shortened V by 7 bases and J by 4 bases, and 13 bases separated the two germline ends. The germline gives CDR1 MNHEY, CDR2 SMNVEV (reference sequence). The CDR3 protein is CASIDRGVTEAFF. DNA for the CDR3: TGTGCCAGCATCGATAGGGGAGTCACTGAAGCTTTCTTT.

In the case of this clone: Its ends do not fully match the called genes, so a read error is possible. The chain is built from TRBV9 and TRBJ2-7; unclear D gene. The CDR3 has 12 residues. CDR1 is SGDLS, CDR2 YYNGEE, per germline. The CDR3 reads CASGVADYEQYF. The DNA for the CDR3 is TGTGCCAGCGGCGTGGCGGACTACGAGCAGTACTTC.

This chain connects TRBV7-9 to TRBJ1-2; D gene unclear. This CDR3 is built from 15 residues. Per the germline V gene, CDR1 is SEHNR and CDR2 is FQNEAQ (reference sequence). V lost 0 bases and J 5 bases, leaving 13 bases between the germline ends. The CDR3 loop reads CASSLALTDLYGYTF. The CDR3 DNA follows: TGTGCCAGCAGCTTAGCGCTGACGGACCTATATGGCTACACCTTC.

This chain connects TRBV7-8 to TRBJ2-7; 11 nucleotides align to TRBD2. This CDR3 is built from 13 residues. CDR1 SGHVS and CDR2 FQNEAQ come from the germline V gene. V lost 7 bases and J lost 7; bases outside the gene matches: 6. The CDR3 sequence is CASTIAGGREQYF. In DNA, the CDR3 is TGTGCCAGCACCATAGCGGGAGGGCGGGAGCAGTACTTC.

The J gene is TRBJ1-5, the V gene TRBV9, with TRBD1 matching over 8 bases. J was trimmed by 0 bases and V by 1 base; bases with no gene match: 9. Germline lookup yields CDR1 SGDLS and CDR2 YYNGEE. The CDR3 consists of 18 residues. The CDR3 loop is CASSVRIDRGHSNQPQHF. DNA for the CDR3: TGTGCCAGCAGCGTAAGAATTGACAGGGGTCATAGCAATCAGCCCCAGCATTTT.